This record covers a single T cell receptor beta chain. This clonotype is hyperexpanded (1% or more). Its antigen target is currently unknown. Per-nucleotide qualities are absent, and no much larger clonotype sits a single base away. Tregs were isolated as CD4+CD25+CD127-/low cells. A larger group of about 23 breast cancer patients was studied by sequencing a single TRBV12-4/TRBJ1-2 rearrangement in tumor Tregs and blood Treg, naive and memory CD4+ cells. Tumor tissue, along with lymph nodes from ipsilateral axillary dissection, was perfused with PBS, minced, and then digested using collagenase I and hyaluronidase. Sorted cell populations were confirmed by FACS to exceed 90% purity. The sample is drawn from a study (dated by TCRdb to 2014 to 2015). Background on the whole study: Whether tumor-infiltrating Tregs in breast cancer are recruited from blood Tregs or converted in situ from other CD4+ T cell subsets was tested. General findings and caveats noted by the study authors: Validation in the larger cohort was restricted to a single TCR beta V-J rearrangement rather than whole repertoires. In terms of TCR gene usage, tumor memory CD4+ T cells clustered together with blood and lymph node memory CD4+ cells, as well as with lymph node naive CD4+ cells. Among roughly 22 patients, around an eighth of tumor Treg TRBV12-4/TRBJ1-2 sequences were shared with naive CD4+ cells, versus under 2.3% with blood Tregs or memory cells. The greatest overlap of tumor-infiltrating Treg TCR alpha and beta sequences was observed with tumor naive CD4+ T cells, followed by blood naive CD4+ T cells.

Library prep was done by multiplex PCR. Reads for this sample came from an Ion Torrent PGM. In the roughly 20-patient analysis, TRBV12-4/TRBJ1-2 clonotypes were amplified using adaptor-ligated barcode primers. The Ion Personal Genome Machine system was used to sequence TRBV12-4/TRBJ1-2 amplicons from the approximately 22-patient cohort. The authors' analysis ran thus. For each of nine subset-tissue groups, sequencing data from the five patients were pooled, and the groups were compared by unsupervised clustering of TCR gene usage. The Morisita-Horn index was used to calculate repertoire similarity, with shared sequences weighted according to their contribution to each repertoire. The public reads were reanalyzed by TCRdb: fastp trimming at Q25, MiXCR alignment, in-frame beta chains only. Each entry is one CDR3 protein sequence, shown with its most common DNA and genes. TCRdb's processing, not the study's, gives the V and J calls here. The sample table lists under 120 distinct CDR3 sequences, roughly 5.7% of them with a count of one. The top ten clones comprise around 47% of the sample.

V sheds 2 bases and J sheds 0 bases, leaving 7 bases between their ends. The CDR3 runs 14 amino acids, cysteine and phenylalanine included. The retained sequence is limited to the CDR3, 42 bases, with the frame set at the first base. Sequencing was done on a sample of tumor-infiltrating Tregs sorted from the breast tumor. In this chain, TRBV12-3 or TRBV12-4 is recombined with TRBJ1-2; the D segment cannot be called with confidence. The TCR was taken from a female donor with breast cancer. The DNA sequence reads TGTGCCAGCAGTTTACGAGGGACTAACTATGGCTACACCTTC. Its protein is CASSLRGTNYGYTF.